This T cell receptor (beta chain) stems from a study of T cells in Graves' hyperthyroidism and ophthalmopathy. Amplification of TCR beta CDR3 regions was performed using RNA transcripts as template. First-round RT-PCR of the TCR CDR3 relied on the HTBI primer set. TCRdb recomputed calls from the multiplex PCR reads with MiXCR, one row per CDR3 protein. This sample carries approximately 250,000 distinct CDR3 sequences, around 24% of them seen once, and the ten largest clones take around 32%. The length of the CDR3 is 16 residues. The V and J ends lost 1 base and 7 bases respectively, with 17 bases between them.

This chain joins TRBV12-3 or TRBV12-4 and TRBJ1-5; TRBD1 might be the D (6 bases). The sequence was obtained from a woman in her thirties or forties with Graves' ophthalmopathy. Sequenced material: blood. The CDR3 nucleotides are TGTGCCAGCAGTTTAGGAGTGGGGGCGCGGGGACAGCCCCAGCATTTT. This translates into CASSLGVGARGQPQHF.